This is a list of T cell receptor beta chains from one sample in a study of blood T cells in healthy people across ages. From the 5' RACE reads, TCRdb called clonotypes with MiXCR, one entry per CDR3 protein. The data hold under 2,000,000 distinct CDR3 sequences, with around 48% observed a single time. Source material: blood. Source of these receptors: a woman between 40 and 55 years old in good health. CDR3s include the opening cysteine and the closing phenylalanine or tryptophan. Each record gives: CDR3 DNA, CDR3 protein, D gene, J gene, clone size, V gene. D genes are given only for firm matches. Clone size appears in some rows only: once, few, many, or a class for an expanded clone.

DNA: TGTGCCAGCAGGGGGACGGTTTATAATTCACCCCTCCACTTT
CDR3: CASRGTVYNSPLHF
D: NA
J: TRBJ1-6
size: once
V: TRBV27

DNA: TGTGCCATCAGTGAGGTTGAAGGGGACACTGAAGCTTTCTTT
CDR3: CAISEVEGDTEAFF
D: NA
J: TRBJ1-1
size: NA
V: TRBV10-3

DNA: TGTGCCAGCAGCGCCGACAGGGGGGATGAAAAACTGTTTTTT
CDR3: CASSADRGDEKLFF
D: TRBD1
J: TRBJ1-4
size: few
V: TRBV2

DNA: TGCGCCAGCAGCTTCGACAGAGGCCCTAACTATGGCTACACCTTC
CDR3: CASSFDRGPNYGYTF
D: NA
J: TRBJ1-2
size: once
V: TRBV5-1

DNA: TGCAGTGTTCCCAAACTCTACGAAAGTGAGCAGTACTTC
CDR3: CSVPKLYESEQYF
D: NA
J: TRBJ2-7
size: NA
V: TRBV20-1

DNA: TGCGCCAGCAGCTTGGCCCAGGCCGATAGCACAGATACGCAGTATTTT
CDR3: CASSLAQADSTDTQYF
D: NA
J: TRBJ2-3
size: NA
V: TRBV5-1

DNA: TGTGCCAGCAGTTTCCAGCTGAACTATGGCTACACCTTC
CDR3: CASSFQLNYGYTF
D: NA
J: TRBJ1-2
size: NA
V: TRBV12-3/TRBV12-4

DNA: TGTGCCAGCTCACCCTCGACTAGCGGGAGCTCCTACAATGAGCAGTTCTTC
CDR3: CASSPSTSGSSYNEQFF
D: TRBD2
J: TRBJ2-1
size: NA
V: TRBV18

DNA: TGTGCCAGCAGGACAGGGAACACCGGGGAGCTGTTTTTT
CDR3: CASRTGNTGELFF
D: NA
J: TRBJ2-2
size: NA
V: TRBV2

DNA: TGTGCCAGCAGCCAAGATCACAGGGGGCTTGGTGAAAAACTGTTTTTT
CDR3: CASSQDHRGLGEKLFF
D: TRBD1
J: TRBJ1-4
size: NA
V: TRBV4-2

DNA: TGTGCCAGCTCACCTGTACGGGACGGTTACAATGAGCAGTTCTTC
CDR3: CASSPVRDGYNEQFF
D: NA
J: TRBJ2-1
size: NA
V: TRBV18

DNA: TGTGCCAGCAGCGGAAGACAGAATTACGAGCAGTACTTC
CDR3: CASSGRQNYEQYF
D: NA
J: TRBJ2-7
size: many
V: TRBV7-2

DNA: TGTGCCAGCAGCTTGGCGTGGTCCACAGATACGCAGTATTTT
CDR3: CASSLAWSTDTQYF
D: NA
J: TRBJ2-3
size: NA
V: TRBV5-6

DNA: TGCGCCAGCAGCCCCCGACAGGGAGGGGCCTACAATGAGCAGTTCTTC
CDR3: CASSPRQGGAYNEQFF
D: NA
J: TRBJ2-1
size: NA
V: TRBV5-1

DNA: TGTGCCAGCAGTCCAGGCAAGGCAGGGGTCTATGGCTACACCTTC
CDR3: CASSPGKAGVYGYTF
D: NA
J: TRBJ1-2
size: NA
V: TRBV7-3

DNA: TGTGCCAGCAGTCCGGGGGGTACGGATTCACCCCTCCACTTT
CDR3: CASSPGGTDSPLHF
D: NA
J: TRBJ1-6
size: few
V: TRBV28

DNA: TGCGCCAGCAGCCAAGGCCGGGACAGGGGCGTCCACGAGCAGTACTTC
CDR3: CASSQGRDRGVHEQYF
D: TRBD1
J: TRBJ2-7
size: once
V: TRBV4-3

DNA: TGTGCCAGCTCACCACGAACCGGCAGCTTATCCGAGCAGTACTTC
CDR3: CASSPRTGSLSEQYF
D: NA
J: TRBJ2-7
size: NA
V: TRBV18

DNA: TGTGCCAGCAACTCGCCTTGGGACAGGGGGCCGCAATCAGACTATGGCTACACCTTC
CDR3: CASNSPWDRGPQSDYGYTF
D: TRBD1
J: TRBJ1-2
size: NA
V: TRBV7-3

DNA: TGTGCCAGCAGTTACACACGACAGGGTACCTACGAGCAGTACTTC
CDR3: CASSYTRQGTYEQYF
D: TRBD1
J: TRBJ2-7
size: once
V: TRBV6-6

DNA: TGCAGTGCTAGCGTAGGGACAGGGGGCCCAGATACGCAGTATTTT
CDR3: CSASVGTGGPDTQYF
D: TRBD1
J: TRBJ2-3
size: few
V: TRBV20-1

DNA: TGTGCCAGCAGCCCGGGGAACCTAGCGGGTCCCCGGCCCACAGATACGCAGTATTTT
CDR3: CASSPGNLAGPRPTDTQYF
D: TRBD2
J: TRBJ2-3
size: NA
V: TRBV7-2

DNA: TGTGCCAGCAGTGAATTTAGCGGAAAATTCTACGAGCAGTACTTC
CDR3: CASSEFSGKFYEQYF
D: NA
J: TRBJ2-7
size: few
V: TRBV6-1

DNA: TGTGCCAGCAGCTTAGACCGGACAGTCCTGGGCGGGCAGTACTTC
CDR3: CASSLDRTVLGGQYF
D: NA
J: TRBJ2-5
size: few
V: TRBV7-2

DNA: TGTGCCAGCAGCTTAAAAGGCGCAGCTGCCTCCTATAATTCACCCCTCCACTTT
CDR3: CASSLKGAAASYNSPLHF
D: NA
J: TRBJ1-6
size: NA
V: TRBV7-2

DNA: TGTGCCAGCAGTGCGGACAGCGATAATTCACCCCTCCACTTT
CDR3: CASSADSDNSPLHF
D: NA
J: TRBJ1-6
size: NA
V: TRBV6-4